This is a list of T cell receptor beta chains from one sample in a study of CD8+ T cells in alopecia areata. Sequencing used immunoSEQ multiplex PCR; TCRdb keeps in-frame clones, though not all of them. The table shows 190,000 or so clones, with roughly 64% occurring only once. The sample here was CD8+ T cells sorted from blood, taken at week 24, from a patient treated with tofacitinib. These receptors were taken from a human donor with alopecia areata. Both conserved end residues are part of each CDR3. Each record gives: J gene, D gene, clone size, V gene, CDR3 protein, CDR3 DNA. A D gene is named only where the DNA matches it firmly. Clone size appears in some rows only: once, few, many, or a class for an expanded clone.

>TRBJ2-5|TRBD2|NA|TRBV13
CASSSATSGGAETQYF
TGTGCCAGCAGCTCGGCGACTAGCGGGGGTGCAGAGACCCAGTACTTC
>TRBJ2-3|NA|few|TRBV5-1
CASRLTLTDTQYF
TGCGCCAGCAGACTGACTCTCACAGATACGCAGTATTTT
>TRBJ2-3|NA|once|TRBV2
CASSEGPGADTQYF
TGTGCCAGCAGTGAAGGCCCAGGGGCAGATACGCAGTATTTT
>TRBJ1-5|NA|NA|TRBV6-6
CASSGRGMGNQPQHF
TGTGCCAGCAGTGGGAGGGGAATGGGCAATCAGCCCCAGCATTTT
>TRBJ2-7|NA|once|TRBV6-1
CATTTGSYEQYF
TGTGCCACTACGACAGGCTCCTACGAGCAGTACTTC
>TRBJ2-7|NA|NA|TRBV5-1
CASSLIPPRLLDEQYF
TGCGCCAGCAGCTTGATTCCTCCCCGGCTACTAGACGAGCAGTACTTC
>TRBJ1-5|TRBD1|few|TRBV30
CAWSLDRGLQPQHF
TGTGCCTGGAGTCTCGACAGGGGGTTACAGCCCCAGCATTTT
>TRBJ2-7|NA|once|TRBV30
CAWSMSGFVYEQYF
TGTGCCTGGAGTATGTCAGGGTTTGTCTACGAGCAGTACTTC
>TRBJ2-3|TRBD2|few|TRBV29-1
CSVRLARSSTDTQYF
TGCAGCGTCAGACTAGCGCGTTCTAGCACAGATACGCAGTATTTT
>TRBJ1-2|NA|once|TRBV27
CASSQTATYGYTF
TGTGCCAGCAGTCAAACGGCAACCTATGGCTACACCTTC
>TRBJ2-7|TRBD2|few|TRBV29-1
CSVSSGEDTYEQYF
TGCAGCGTATCTAGCGGGGAGGACACCTACGAGCAGTACTTC
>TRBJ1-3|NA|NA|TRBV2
CASSNLRVGNTIYF
TGTGCCAGCAGTAACCTCAGGGTTGGAAACACCATATATTTT
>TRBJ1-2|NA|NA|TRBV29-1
CSVVAPDEYYGYTF
TGCAGCGTTGTGGCCCCGGACGAATACTATGGCTACACCTTC
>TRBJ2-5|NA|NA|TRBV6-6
CASSYYETQYF
TGTGCCAGCAGTTACTACGAGACCCAGTACTTC
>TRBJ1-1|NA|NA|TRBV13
CASSLGSLAEAFF
TGTGCCAGCAGCTTAGGAAGCCTGGCTGAAGCTTTCTTT
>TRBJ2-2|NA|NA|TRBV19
CASSIGGGRGSNTGELFF
TGTGCCAGTAGTATAGGAGGGGGGAGGGGATCGAACACCGGGGAGCTGTTTTTT
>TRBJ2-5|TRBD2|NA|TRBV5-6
CASSGRRAGRIQETQYF
TGTGCCAGCAGCGGTCGAAGAGCGGGGAGAATACAAGAGACCCAGTACTTC
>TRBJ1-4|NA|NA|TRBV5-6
CASSRRQANEKLFF
TGTGCCAGCAGCCGCCGACAAGCTAATGAAAAACTGTTTTTT
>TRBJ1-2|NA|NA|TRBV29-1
CSVRGSVQGYGYTF
TGCAGCGTTAGGGGCTCGGTACAGGGCTATGGCTACACCTTC
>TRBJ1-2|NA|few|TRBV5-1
CASSLAQNYGYTF
TGCGCCAGCAGCTTGGCTCAGAACTATGGCTACACCTTC
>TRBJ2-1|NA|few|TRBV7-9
CASSYEGVQNEQFF
TGTGCCAGCAGCTATGAGGGAGTCCAGAATGAGCAGTTCTTC
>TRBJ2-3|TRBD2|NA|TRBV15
CATLKGTSGASTDTQYF
TGTGCCACCCTGAAGGGGACTAGCGGGGCTAGCACAGATACGCAGTATTTT
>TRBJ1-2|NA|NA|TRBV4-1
CASSHKGWALSYGYTF
TGCGCCAGCAGCCACAAGGGATGGGCTCTGAGCTATGGCTACACCTTC
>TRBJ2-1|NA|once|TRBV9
CASSDLGPGNNEQFF
TGTGCCAGCAGCGATTTAGGACCGGGAAACAATGAGCAGTTCTTC
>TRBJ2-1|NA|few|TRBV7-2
CASQGSDVYNEQFF
TGTGCCAGCCAGGGGAGTGACGTTTACAATGAGCAGTTCTTC
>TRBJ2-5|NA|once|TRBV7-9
CATSGHRQETQYF
TGTGCCACCTCAGGACATCGCCAAGAGACCCAGTACTTC
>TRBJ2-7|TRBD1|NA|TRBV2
CASSEASGQGRYEQYF
TGTGCCAGCAGTGAAGCGTCGGGACAGGGTAGATACGAGCAGTACTTC
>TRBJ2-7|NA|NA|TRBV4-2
CASSQVARLRLPYEQYF
TGTGCCAGCAGCCAAGTTGCCCGGCTGAGACTCCCCTACGAGCAGTACTTC
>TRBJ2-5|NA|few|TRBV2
CASQWETQYF
TGTGCCAGCCAGTGGGAGACCCAGTACTTC
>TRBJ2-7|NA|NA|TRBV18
CASSPPDSYEQYF
TGTGCCAGCTCACCACCAGACTCATACGAGCAGTACTTC
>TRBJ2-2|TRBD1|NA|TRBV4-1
CASSPTGAGELFF
TGCGCCAGCAGCCCTACAGGGGCCGGGGAGCTGTTTTTT
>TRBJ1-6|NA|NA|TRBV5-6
CASSLGSSPLHF
TGTGCCAGCAGCTTGGGGAGTTCACCCCTCCACTTT
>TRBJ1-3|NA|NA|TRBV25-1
CASSEPRGNTIYF
TGTGCCAGCAGTGAGCCCCGAGGGAACACCATATATTTT
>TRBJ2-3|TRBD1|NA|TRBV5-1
CASSTTGTGGTDTQYF
TGCGCCAGCAGCACGACCGGGACAGGGGGAACAGATACGCAGTATTTT
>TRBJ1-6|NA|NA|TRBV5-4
CASTLGNRGDSPLHF
TGTGCCAGCACACTTGGAAATCGCGGGGATTCACCCCTCCACTTT
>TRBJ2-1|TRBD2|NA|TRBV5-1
CASLFGTGGPQFF
TGCGCCAGCCTCTTTGGGACGGGGGGACCGCAGTTCTTC
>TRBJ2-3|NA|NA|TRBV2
CASVSGSKAQYF
TGTGCCAGCGTTTCGGGGTCTAAGGCGCAGTATTTT
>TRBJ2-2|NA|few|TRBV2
CASIRKTGELFF
TGTGCCAGCATCAGAAAAACCGGGGAGCTGTTTTTT
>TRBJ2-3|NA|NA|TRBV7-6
CASSQVATDTQYF
TGTGCCAGCAGCCAAGTGGCCACAGATACGCAGTATTTT